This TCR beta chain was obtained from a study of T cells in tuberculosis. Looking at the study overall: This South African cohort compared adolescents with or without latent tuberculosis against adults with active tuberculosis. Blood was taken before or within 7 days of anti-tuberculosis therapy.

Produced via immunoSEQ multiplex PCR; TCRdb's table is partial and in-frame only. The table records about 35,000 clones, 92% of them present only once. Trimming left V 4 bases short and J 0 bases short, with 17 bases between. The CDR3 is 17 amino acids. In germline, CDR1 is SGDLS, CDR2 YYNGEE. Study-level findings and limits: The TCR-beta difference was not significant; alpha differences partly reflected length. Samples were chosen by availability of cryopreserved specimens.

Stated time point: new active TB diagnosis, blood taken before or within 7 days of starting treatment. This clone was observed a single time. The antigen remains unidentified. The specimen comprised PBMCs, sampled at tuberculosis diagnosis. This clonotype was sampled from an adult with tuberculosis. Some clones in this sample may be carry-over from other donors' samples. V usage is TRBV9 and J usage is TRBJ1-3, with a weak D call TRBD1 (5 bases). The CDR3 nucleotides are TGTGCCAGCAGCTCGCCCCGGGGGGATTTCTCTGGAAACACCATATATTTT. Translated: CASSSPRGDFSGNTIYF. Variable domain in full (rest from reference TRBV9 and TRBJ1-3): DSGVTQTPKHLITATGQRVTLRCSPRSGDLSVYWYQQSLDQGLQFLIQYYNGEERAKGNILERFSAQQFPDLHSELNLSSLELGDSALYFCASSSPRGDFSGNTIYFGEGSWLTVV.